The present entry profiles one TCR beta chain with its context. TCRdb reprocessed the 5' RACE reads, keeping one entry per CDR3 protein, no DNA. In all, the sample yields some 600,000 distinct CDR3 sequences. The data were obtained in a study of T cells expressing NK-cell markers. CDR1 and CDR2 from the germline V gene are MDHEN and SYDVKM. This CDR3 is built from 16 residues. The sample taken for sequencing was blood T cells: a sorted CD56 or NKG2C T cell subset, CD4+ or CD8+ T cells, or bulk PBMC T cells (not recorded which). This chain connects TRBV28 to TRBJ2-7; TCRdb picks TRBD2, but there is no DNA to check that call. This clonotype was obtained from a man younger than 35 in good health. CDR3 sequence reads: CAGSNGGLADSYEQYF.